A single count supports the clone carrying this TCR beta chain. What it recognizes is unknown. Germline is not matched at one junction end, which may reflect a read error. The sample comes from a study of T cell responses to AZD1222 COVID-19 vaccine. Regarding the study as a whole: Repertoire sampling occurred only after the peak T cell response. The sample set comprised mostly white British donors with more females, and clonal diversity was possibly underestimated.

Germline CDR1 and CDR2: SGHTA and FQGNSA. The CDR3 is made up of 11 amino acids. The protocol was immunoSEQ multiplex PCR, while the TCRdb copy is restricted to in-frame clones and leaves out a portion. The sample holds approximately 110,000 clones, 80% to 90% seen once. The chain carries TRBV7-2 and TRBJ2-3; D is ambiguous. The input for sequencing was peripheral blood, taken on day 0 of AZD1222 vaccination. This receptor was identified in an adult in good health. CDR3 sequence: CASSLVVGLHF. CDR3 coding DNA: TGTGCCAGCAGCTTAGTGGTTGGTCTGCATTTT.